Presented here are 3 T cell receptor beta chains from one specimen sequenced in a study of T cell repertoires in cytomegalovirus infection. MiXCR, applied by TCRdb to the reads, yields one record per CDR3 protein. This sample has about 530,000 distinct CDR3 sequences, with approximately 26% found just once. Sequenced material: PBMCs. The receptors derive from a human donor in good health (CMV status not recorded). Some clones in this sample may be carry-over from other donors' samples.

This clonotype was seen many times. V gene TRBV6-1 combines with J gene TRBJ2-7; D call uncertain. The V and J ends lost 7 bases and 0 bases respectively, with 13 bases between them. CDR3 length: 14 residues. CDR1 and CDR2 (germline): MNHNS, SASEGT. This CDR3 reads CASKSRSSSYEQYF. CDR3 nucleotides: TGTGCCAGCAAGAGTCGGTCGAGCTCCTACGAGCAGTACTTC.

This clonotype appeared a few times. The chain combines TRBV10-1 with TRBJ2-1, with D perhaps TRBD1 or TRBD2 (5 bases each). CDR3 length equals 13 residues. The V gene lost 5 bases and the J gene lost 9 bases, with 14 bases spanning the gap. Germline CDR1 is WNHNN and CDR2 is SYGVQD (reference sequence). CDR3 sequence (DNA): TGCGCCAGCAGTCGGGGTGGGGGTTCTGAGCAGTTCTTC. Amino acid sequence: CASSRGGGSEQFF.

This clonotype was seen many times. The chain recombines TRBV7-2 with TRBJ1-4; D gene unclear. Trimming removed 3 bases from V and 0 bases from J, with 5 bases in between. The CDR3 extends over 14 amino acids. Germline-derived CDR1 and CDR2 are SGHTA and FQGNSA. The DNA of the CDR3 is TGTGCCAGCAGCTTTAGTGCAACTAATGAAAAACTGTTTTTT. Its translation: CASSFSATNEKLFF.